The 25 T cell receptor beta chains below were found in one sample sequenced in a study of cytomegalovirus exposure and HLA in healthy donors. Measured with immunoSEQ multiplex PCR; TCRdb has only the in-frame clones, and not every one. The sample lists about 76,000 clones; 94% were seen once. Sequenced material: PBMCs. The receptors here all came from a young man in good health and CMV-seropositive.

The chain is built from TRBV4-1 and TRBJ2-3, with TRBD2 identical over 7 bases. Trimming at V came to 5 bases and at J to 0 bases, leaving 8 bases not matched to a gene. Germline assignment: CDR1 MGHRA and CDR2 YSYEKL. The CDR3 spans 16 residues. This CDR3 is CASSGSSGGSTDTQYF. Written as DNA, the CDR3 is TGCGCCAGCAGCGGGTCTAGCGGAGGGAGCACAGATACGCAGTATTTT.

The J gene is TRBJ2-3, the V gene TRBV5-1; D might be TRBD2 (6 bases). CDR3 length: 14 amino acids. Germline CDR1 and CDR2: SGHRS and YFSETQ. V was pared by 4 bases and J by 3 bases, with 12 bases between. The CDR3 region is CASSKEGPTDTQYF. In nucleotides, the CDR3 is TGCGCCAGCAGCAAGGAGGGCCCGACAGATACGCAGTATTTT.

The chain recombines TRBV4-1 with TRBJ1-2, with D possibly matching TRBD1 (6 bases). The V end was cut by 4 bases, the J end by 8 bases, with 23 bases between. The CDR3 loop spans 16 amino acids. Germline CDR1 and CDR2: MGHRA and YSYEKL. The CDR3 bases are TGCGCCAGCAGCCCACAGTTACGTCTACAGGGATTCGGCTACACCTTC. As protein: CASSPQLRLQGFGYTF.

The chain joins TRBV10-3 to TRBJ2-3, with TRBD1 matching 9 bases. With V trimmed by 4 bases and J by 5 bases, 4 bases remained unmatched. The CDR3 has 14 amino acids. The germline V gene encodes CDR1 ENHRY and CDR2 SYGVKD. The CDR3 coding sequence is TGTGCCATCAGTGGGACAGGGGATTTAGATACGCAGTATTTT. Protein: CAISGTGDLDTQYF.

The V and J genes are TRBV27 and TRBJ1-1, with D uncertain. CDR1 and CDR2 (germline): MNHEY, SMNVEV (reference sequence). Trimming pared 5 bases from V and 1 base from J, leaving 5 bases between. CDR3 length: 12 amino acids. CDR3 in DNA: TGTGCCAGCAGTAGCCGGAACACTGAAGCTTTCTTT. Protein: CASSSRNTEAFF.

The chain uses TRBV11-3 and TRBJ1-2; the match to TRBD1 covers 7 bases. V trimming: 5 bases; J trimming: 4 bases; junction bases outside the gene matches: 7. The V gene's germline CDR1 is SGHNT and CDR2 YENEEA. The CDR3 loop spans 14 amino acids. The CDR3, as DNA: TGTGCCAGCAGCCGACAGGGCATGACCTATGGCTACACCTTC. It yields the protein CASSRQGMTYGYTF. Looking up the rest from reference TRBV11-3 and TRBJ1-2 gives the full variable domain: EAGVVQSPRYKIIEKKQPVAFWCNPISGHNTLYWYLQNLGQGPELLIRYENEEAVDDSQLPKDRFSAERLKGVDSTLKIQPAELGDSAVYLCASSRQGMTYGYTFGSGTRLTVV.

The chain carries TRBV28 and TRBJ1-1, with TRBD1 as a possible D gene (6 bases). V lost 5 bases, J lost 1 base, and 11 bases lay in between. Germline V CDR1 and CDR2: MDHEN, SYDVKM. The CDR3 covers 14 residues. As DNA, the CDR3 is TGTGCCAGCAGTGTAGGGGGGGGGAACACTGAAGCTTTCTTT. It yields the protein CASSVGGGNTEAFF.

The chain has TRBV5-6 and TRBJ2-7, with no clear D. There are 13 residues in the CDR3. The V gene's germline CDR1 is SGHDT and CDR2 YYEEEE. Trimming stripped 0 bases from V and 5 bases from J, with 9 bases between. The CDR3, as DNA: TGTGCCAGCAGCTTGGGATTCGGTAACGAGCAGTACTTC. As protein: CASSLGFGNEQYF. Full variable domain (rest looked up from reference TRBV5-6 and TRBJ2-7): DAGVTQSPTHLIKTRGQQVTLRCSPKSGHDTVSWYQQALGQGPQFIFQYYEEEERQRGNFPDRFSGHQFPNYSSELNVNALLLGDSALYLCASSLGFGNEQYFGPGTRLTVT.

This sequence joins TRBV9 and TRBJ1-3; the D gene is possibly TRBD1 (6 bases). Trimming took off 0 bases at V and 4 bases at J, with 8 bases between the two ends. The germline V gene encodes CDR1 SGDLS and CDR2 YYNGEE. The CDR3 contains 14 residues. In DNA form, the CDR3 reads TGTGCCAGCAGCGTAGGGCAGGGGGGAAACACCATATATTTT. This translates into CASSVGQGGNTIYF.

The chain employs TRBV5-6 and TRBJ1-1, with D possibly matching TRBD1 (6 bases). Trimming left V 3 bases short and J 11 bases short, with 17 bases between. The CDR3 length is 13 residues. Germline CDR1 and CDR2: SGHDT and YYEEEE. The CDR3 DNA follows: TGTGCCAGCAGCTCGACGGGACACGGTGAGGCTTTCTTT. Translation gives CASSSTGHGEAFF. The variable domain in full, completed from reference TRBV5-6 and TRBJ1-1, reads DAGVTQSPTHLIKTRGQQVTLRCSPKSGHDTVSWYQQALGQGPQFIFQYYEEEERQRGNFPDRFSGHQFPNYSSELNVNALLLGDSALYLCASSSTGHGEAFFGQGTRLTVV.

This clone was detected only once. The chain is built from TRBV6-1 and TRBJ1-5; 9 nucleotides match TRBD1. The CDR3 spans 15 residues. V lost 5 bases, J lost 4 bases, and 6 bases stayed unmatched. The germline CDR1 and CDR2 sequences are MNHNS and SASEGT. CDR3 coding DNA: TGTGCCAGCAGTACCGGGACAGGGACTAATCAGCCCCAGCATTTT. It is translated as CASSTGTGTNQPQHF.

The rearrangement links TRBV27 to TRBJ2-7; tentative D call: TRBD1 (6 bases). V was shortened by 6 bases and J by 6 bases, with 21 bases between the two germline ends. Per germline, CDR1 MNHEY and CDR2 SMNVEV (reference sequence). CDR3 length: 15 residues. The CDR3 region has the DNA TGTGCCAGCAGCGTGGGGGCCCCTTCCGCGCGCGAGCAGTACTTC. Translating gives CASSVGAPSAREQYF.

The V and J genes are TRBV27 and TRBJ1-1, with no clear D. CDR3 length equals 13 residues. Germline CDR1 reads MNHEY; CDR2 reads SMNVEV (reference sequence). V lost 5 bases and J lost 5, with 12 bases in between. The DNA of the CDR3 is TGTGCCAGCAGTCTCACAGATTGGACTGAAGCTTTCTTT. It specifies CASSLTDWTEAFF.

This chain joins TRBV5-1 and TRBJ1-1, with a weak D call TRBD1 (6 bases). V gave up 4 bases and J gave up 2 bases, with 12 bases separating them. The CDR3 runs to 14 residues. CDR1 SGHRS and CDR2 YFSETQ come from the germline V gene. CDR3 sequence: CASSSGQINTEAFF. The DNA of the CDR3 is TGCGCCAGCAGCAGTGGACAGATTAACACTGAAGCTTTCTTT.

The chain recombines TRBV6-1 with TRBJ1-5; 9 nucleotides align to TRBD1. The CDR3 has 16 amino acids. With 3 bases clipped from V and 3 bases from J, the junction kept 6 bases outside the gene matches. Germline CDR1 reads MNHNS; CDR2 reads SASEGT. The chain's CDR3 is CASSDIRDRVNQPQHF. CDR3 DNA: TGTGCCAGCAGTGATATTAGGGACAGGGTCAATCAGCCCCAGCATTTT.

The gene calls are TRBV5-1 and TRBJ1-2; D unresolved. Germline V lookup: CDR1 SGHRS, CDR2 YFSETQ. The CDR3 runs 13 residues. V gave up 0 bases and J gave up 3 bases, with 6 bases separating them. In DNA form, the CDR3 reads TGCGCCAGCAGCTTGGTGCCAGACTATGGCTACACCTTC. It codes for CASSLVPDYGYTF.

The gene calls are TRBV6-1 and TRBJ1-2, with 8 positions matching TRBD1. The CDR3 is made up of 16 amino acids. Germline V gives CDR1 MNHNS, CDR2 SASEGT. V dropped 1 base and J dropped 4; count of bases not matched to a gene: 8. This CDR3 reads CASSEDADREFYGYTF. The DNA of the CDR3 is TGTGCCAGCAGTGAAGACGCGGACAGGGAATTCTATGGCTACACCTTC.

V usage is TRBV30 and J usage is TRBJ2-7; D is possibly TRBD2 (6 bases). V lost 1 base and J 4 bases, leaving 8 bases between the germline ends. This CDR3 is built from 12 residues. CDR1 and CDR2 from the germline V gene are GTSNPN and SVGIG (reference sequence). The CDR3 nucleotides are TGTGCCTGGAGTGGGGACTTTTACGAGCAGTACTTC. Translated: CAWSGDFYEQYF.

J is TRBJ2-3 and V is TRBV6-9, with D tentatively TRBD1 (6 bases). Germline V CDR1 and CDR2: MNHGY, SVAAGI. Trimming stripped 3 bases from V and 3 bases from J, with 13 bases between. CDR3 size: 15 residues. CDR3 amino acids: CASSYRPQGTDTQYF. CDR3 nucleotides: TGTGCCAGCAGTTACCGGCCACAGGGAACAGATACGCAGTATTTT.

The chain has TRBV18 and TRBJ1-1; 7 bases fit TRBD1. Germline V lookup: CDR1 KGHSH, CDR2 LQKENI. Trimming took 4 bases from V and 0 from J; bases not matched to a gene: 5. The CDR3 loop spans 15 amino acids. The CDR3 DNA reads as TGTGCCAGCTCACTGACGGACAGGATGAACACTGAAGCTTTCTTT. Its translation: CASSLTDRMNTEAFF. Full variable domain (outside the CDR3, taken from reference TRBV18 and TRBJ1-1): NAGVMQNPRHLVRRRGQEARLRCSPMKGHSHVYWYRQLPEEGLKFMVYLQKENIIDESGMPKERFSAEFPKEGPSILRIQQVVRGDSAAYFCASSLTDRMNTEAFFGQGTRLTVV.

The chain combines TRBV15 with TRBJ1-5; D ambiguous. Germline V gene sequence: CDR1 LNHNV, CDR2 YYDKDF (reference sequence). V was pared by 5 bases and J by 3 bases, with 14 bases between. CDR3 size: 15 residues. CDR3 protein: CATSLDAGLNQPQHF. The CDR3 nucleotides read TGTGCCACCAGCCTAGATGCGGGCCTCAATCAGCCCCAGCATTTT.

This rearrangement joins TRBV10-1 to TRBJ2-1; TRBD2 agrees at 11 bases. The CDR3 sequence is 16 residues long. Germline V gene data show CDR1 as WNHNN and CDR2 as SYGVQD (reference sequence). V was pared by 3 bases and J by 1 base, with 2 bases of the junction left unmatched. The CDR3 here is CASSETSGSSYNEQFF. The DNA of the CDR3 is TGCGCCAGCAGTGAAACTAGCGGGAGTTCCTACAATGAGCAGTTCTTC.

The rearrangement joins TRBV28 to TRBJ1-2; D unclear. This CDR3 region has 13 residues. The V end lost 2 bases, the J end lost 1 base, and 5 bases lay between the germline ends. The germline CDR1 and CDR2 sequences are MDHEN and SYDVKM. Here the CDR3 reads CASSLGSNYGYTF. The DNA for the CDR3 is TGTGCCAGCAGTTTAGGGAGTAACTATGGCTACACCTTC.

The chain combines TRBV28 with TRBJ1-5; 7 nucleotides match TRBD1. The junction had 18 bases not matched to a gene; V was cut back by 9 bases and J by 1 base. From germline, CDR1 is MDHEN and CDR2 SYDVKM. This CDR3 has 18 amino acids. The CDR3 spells CASSLRRGRMGSNQPQHF. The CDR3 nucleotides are TGTGCCAGTAGTCTTCGTAGGGGGCGCATGGGGAGCAATCAGCCCCAGCATTTT.

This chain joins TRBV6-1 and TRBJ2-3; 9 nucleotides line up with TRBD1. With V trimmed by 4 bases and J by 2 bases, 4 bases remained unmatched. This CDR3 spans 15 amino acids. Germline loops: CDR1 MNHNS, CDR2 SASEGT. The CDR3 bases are TGTGCCAGCAGTGCCGGGACAGGGCACACAGATACGCAGTATTTT. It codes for CASSAGTGHTDTQYF.